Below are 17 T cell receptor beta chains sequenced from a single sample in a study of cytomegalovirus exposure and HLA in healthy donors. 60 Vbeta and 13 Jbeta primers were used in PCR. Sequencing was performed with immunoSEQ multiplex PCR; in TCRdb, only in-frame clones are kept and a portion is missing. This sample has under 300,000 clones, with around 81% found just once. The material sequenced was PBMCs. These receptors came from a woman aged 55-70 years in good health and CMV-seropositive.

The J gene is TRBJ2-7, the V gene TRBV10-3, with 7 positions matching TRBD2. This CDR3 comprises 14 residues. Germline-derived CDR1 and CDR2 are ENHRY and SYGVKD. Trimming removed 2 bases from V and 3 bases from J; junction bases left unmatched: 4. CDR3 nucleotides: TGTGCCATCAGTGAGGCGGGAGCAATCTACGAGCAGTACTTC. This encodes CAISEAGAIYEQYF.

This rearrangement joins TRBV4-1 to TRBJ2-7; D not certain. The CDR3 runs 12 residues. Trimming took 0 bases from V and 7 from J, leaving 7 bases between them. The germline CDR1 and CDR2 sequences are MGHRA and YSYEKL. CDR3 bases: TGCGCCAGCAGCCAAGATCGGTGGGAGCAGTACTTC. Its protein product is CASSQDRWEQYF.

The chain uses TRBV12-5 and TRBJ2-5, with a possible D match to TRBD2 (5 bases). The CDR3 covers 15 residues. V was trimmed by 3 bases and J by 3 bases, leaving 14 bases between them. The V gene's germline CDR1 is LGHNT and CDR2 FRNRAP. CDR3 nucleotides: TGTGCTAGTGGTTTAACTGGGCGGGTTGAAGAGACCCAGTACTTC. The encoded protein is CASGLTGRVEETQYF.

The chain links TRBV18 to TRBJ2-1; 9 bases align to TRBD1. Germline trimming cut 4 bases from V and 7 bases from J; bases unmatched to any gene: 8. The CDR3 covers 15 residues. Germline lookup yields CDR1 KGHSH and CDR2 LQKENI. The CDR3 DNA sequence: TGTGCCAGCTCACTTAGACAGGGGGTAAGGAATGAGCAGTTCTTC. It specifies CASSLRQGVRNEQFF.

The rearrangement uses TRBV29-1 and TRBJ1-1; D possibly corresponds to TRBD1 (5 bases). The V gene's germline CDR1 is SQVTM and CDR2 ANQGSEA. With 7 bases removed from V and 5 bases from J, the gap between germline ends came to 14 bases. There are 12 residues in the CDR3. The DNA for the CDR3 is TGCAGCGCCCAGGATGGGGGGACTGAAGCTTTCTTT. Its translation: CSAQDGGTEAFF.

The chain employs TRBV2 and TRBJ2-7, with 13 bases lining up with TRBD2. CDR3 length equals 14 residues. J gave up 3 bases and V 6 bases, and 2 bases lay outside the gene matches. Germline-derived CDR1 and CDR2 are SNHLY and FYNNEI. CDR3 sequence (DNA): TGTGCCAGCAGGGGGACTAGCGGGGACTACGAGCAGTACTTC. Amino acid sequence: CASRGTSGDYEQYF. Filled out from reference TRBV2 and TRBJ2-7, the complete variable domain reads EPEVTQTPSHQVTQMGQEVILRCVPISNHLYFYWYRQILGQKVEFLVSFYNNEISEKSEIFDDQFSVERPDGSNFTLKIRSTKLEDSAMYFCASRGTSGDYEQYFGPGTRLTVT.

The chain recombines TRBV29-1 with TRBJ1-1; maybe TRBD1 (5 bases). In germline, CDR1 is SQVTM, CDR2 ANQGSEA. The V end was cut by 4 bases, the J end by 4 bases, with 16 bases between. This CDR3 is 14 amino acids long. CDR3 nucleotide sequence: TGCAGCGTTGGAAAAACAGCGGGGGTCACTGAAGCTTTCTTT. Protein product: CSVGKTAGVTEAFF. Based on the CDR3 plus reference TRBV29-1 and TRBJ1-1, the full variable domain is SAVISQKPSRDICQRGTSLTIQCQVDSQVTMMFWYRQQPGQSLTLIATANQGSEATYESGFVIDKFPISRPNLTFSTLTVSNMSPEDSSIYLCSVGKTAGVTEAFFGQGTRLTVV.

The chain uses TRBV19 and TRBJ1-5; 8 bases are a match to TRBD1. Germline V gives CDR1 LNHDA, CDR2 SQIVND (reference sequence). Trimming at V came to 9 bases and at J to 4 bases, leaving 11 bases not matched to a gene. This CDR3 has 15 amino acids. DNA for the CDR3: TGTGCCAGCAGGGGGCAGGGAGGGGCAAATCAGCCCCAGCATTTT. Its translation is CASRGQGGANQPQHF.

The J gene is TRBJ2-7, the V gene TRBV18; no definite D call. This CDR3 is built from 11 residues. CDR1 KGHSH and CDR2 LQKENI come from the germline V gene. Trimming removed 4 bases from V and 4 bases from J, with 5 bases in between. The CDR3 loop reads CASSLRYEQYF. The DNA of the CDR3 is TGTGCCAGCTCACTCCGGTACGAGCAGTACTTC.

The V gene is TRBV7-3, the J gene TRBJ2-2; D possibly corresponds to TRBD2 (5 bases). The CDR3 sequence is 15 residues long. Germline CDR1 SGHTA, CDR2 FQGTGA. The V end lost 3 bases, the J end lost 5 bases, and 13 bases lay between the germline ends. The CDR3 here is CASSLGLAQTGELFF. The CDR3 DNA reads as TGTGCCAGCAGCTTGGGTCTAGCTCAAACCGGGGAGCTGTTTTTT. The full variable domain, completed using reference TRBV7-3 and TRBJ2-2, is GAGVSQTPSNKVTEKGKYVELRCDPISGHTALYWYRQSLGQGPEFLIYFQGTGAADDSGLPNDRFFAVRPEGSVSTLKIQRTERGDSAVYLCASSLGLAQTGELFFGEGSRLTVL.

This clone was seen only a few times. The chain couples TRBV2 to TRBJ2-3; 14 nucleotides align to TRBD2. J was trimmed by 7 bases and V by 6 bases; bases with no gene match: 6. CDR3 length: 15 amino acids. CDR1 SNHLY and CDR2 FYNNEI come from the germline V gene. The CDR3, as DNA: TGTGCCAGCAGCCGACTAGCGGGAGGGAGGTATACGCAGTATTTT. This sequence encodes CASSRLAGGRYTQYF.

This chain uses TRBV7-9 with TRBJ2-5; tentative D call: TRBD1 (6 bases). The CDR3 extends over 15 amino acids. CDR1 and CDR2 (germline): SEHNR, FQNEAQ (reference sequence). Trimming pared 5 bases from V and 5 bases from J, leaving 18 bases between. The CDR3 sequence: CASSPGTKARETQYF. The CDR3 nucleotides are TGTGCCAGCAGCCCCGGGACAAAAGCGAGGGAGACCCAGTACTTC.

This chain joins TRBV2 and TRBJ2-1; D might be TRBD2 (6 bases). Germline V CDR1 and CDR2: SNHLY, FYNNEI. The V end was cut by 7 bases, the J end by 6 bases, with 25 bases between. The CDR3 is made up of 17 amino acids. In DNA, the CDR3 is TGTGCCAGCACCGGACCGATTTCGACCCTGGGGGGCAATGAGCAGTTCTTC. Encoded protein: CASTGPISTLGGNEQFF.

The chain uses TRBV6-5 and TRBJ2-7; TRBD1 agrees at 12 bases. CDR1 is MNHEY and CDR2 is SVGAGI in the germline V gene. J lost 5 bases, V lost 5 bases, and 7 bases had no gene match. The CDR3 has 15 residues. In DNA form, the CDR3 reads TGTGCCAGCAGTGGACCCGGGACAGGGGGCCACGAGCAGTACTTC. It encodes CASSGPGTGGHEQYF.

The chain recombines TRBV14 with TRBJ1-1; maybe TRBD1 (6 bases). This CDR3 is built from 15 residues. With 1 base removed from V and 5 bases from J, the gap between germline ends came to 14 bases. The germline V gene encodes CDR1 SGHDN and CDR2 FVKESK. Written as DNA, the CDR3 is TGTGCCAGCAGCCAAGTCCAGGGGAGAAATACTGAAGCTTTCTTT. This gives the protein CASSQVQGRNTEAFF.

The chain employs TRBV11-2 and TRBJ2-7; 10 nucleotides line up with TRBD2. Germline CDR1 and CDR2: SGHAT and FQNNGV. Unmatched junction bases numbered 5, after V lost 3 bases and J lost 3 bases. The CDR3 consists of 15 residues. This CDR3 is CASSFWTSGLYEQYF. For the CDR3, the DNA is TGTGCCAGCAGCTTTTGGACTAGCGGCCTCTACGAGCAGTACTTC.

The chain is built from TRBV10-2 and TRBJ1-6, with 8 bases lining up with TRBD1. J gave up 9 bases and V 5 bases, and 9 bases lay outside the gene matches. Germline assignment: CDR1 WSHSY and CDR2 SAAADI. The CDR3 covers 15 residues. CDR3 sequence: CASSSSRDRTSPLHF. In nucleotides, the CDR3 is TGCGCCAGCAGTTCCAGCCGGGACAGGACTTCACCCCTCCACTTT.